This paragraph covers one TCR beta chain sequence. Study processing details: Quantification of nucleated cells was approximated via reference gene primer amplification. Data came from immunoSEQ multiplex PCR; TCRdb stores just in-frame clones and leaves some out. That table gives V, J and clone size, and the DNA gave D and trimming. Of 430,000 or so clones in the sample, roughly 89% are singletons; the top ten hold 0.65% to 1%. These data are taken from a study of blood T cell repertoires in COVID-19. In germline, CDR1 is MNHNY, CDR2 SVGAGI (reference sequence). With 4 bases clipped from V and 5 bases from J, the junction kept 5 bases outside the gene matches. This CDR3 is built from 14 residues.

Sequencing was carried out using peripheral blood. This receptor was taken from a man between 18 and 35 years old with COVID-19, enrolled during active disease. The chain carries TRBV6-6 and TRBJ1-2; TRBD1 agrees at 9 bases. This chain's CDR3 is CASSWTGDRYGYTF. The CDR3 DNA follows: TGTGCCAGCAGTTGGACAGGGGACCGGTATGGCTACACCTTC.